Presented here are 16 T cell receptor beta chains from one specimen sequenced in a study of blood T cells in healthy people across ages. A J-beta primer mix and a sample-barcoded 5' primer were used in a second PCR of about 6 to 12 cycles. TCRdb processed the 5' RACE reads anew with MiXCR; each CDR3 protein has one entry. The profile shows 1.5 million to 2 million distinct CDR3 sequences, roughly 27% of them singletons. Sequencing used blood. All receptors derive from a woman in her thirties in good health.

The CDR3 DNA sequence: TGTGCCAGCAGTTCCACCCCGGGCGGCTACACCTTC. This translates into CASSSTPGGYTF. The V gene is TRBV28, the J gene TRBJ1-2; D remains unclear. Germline assignment: CDR1 MDHEN and CDR2 SYDVKM. This CDR3 comprises 12 residues. Trimming removed 4 bases from V and 8 bases from J, with 11 bases in between.

The chain carries TRBV14 and TRBJ2-7; no clear D. From germline, CDR1 is SGHDN and CDR2 FVKESK. This CDR3 has 11 amino acids. V lost 3 bases and J lost 5, with 5 bases in between. The CDR3 region is CASSHGDEQYF. DNA for the CDR3: TGTGCCAGCAGCCACGGAGACGAGCAGTACTTC.

This clonotype was observed once. This rearrangement joins TRBV28 to TRBJ2-1; tentative D call: TRBD2 (5 bases). Germline CDR1 MDHEN, CDR2 SYDVKM. The CDR3 loop spans 16 amino acids. The V end was cut by 5 bases, the J end by 2 bases, with 16 bases between. CDR3 region: CASSTPDGVTYNEQFF. The CDR3 bases are TGTGCCAGCAGTACCCCGGACGGGGTCACCTACAATGAGCAGTTCTTC.

The chain links TRBV29-1 to TRBJ1-1, with D maybe TRBD1 (6 bases). Per germline, CDR1 SQVTM and CDR2 ANQGSEA. Trimming stripped 4 bases from V and 1 base from J, with 19 bases between. The CDR3 length is 16 residues. CDR3 in amino acids: CSVVRQGRLGNTEAFF. CDR3 in DNA: TGCAGCGTTGTTCGGCAGGGGAGATTGGGGAACACTGAAGCTTTCTTT.

This chain joins TRBV5-1 and TRBJ2-1, with a weak D call TRBD2 (6 bases). The CDR3 length is 17 residues. Trimming cost V 0 bases and J 1 base, with 14 bases left between them. Germline V lookup: CDR1 SGHRS, CDR2 YFSETQ. CDR3 sequence reads: CASSLDRGGTSYNEQFF. DNA of the CDR3: TGCGCCAGCAGCTTGGACCGGGGCGGGACGTCCTACAATGAGCAGTTCTTC.

The chain recombines TRBV7-2 with TRBJ2-1; 8 nucleotides agree with TRBD2. V was pared by 3 bases and J by 7 bases, with 5 bases of the junction left unmatched. The CDR3 is 14 amino acids. The germline V gene encodes CDR1 SGHTA and CDR2 FQGNSA. DNA for the CDR3: TGTGCCAGCAGCTTCGGGACTAGAACTAATGAGCAGTTCTTC. Translating it yields CASSFGTRTNEQFF.

Regarding this clonotype: This sequence may be a read error, since a much larger clone differs from it by one base. The chain's CDR3 is CSARIEGGYNTQFF. The CDR3 region has the DNA TGCAGTGCTAGAATAGAGGGAGGCTACAATACGCAGTTCTTC. The V gene is TRBV20-1, the J gene TRBJ2-1, with D perhaps TRBD2 (6 bases). The length of the CDR3 is 14 residues. Trimming shortened V by 2 bases and J by 12 bases, and 20 bases separated the two germline ends. Germline V gives CDR1 DFQATT, CDR2 SNEGSKA (reference sequence).

This rearrangement joins TRBV5-1 to TRBJ2-3, with D possibly TRBD1 on 8 matching bases. Germline lookup yields CDR1 SGHRS and CDR2 YFSETQ. Trimming left V 7 bases short and J 6 bases short, with 18 bases between. This CDR3 spans 14 amino acids. CDR3 nucleotides: TGCGCCAGCTTACAGGGGGGGGGCGCGGATACGCAGTATTTT. Encoded protein: CASLQGGGADTQYF.

This chain links TRBV5-1 with TRBJ1-5; 7 positions match TRBD1. There are 16 residues in the CDR3. The germline CDR1 and CDR2 sequences are SGHRS and YFSETQ. V was clipped by 0 bases and J by 10 bases; unmatched bases: 13. In nucleotides, the CDR3 is TGCGCCAGCAGCTTGGCGGGGGGGGACAGTGGGTCTCCCCAGCATTTT. It encodes CASSLAGGDSGSPQHF.

As concerns this clonotype: This may be a read error: a much more frequent sequence differs by one nucleotide. The rearrangement uses TRBV7-3 and TRBJ2-1, with 9 bases fitting TRBD1. There are 14 residues in the CDR3. V dropped 4 bases and J dropped 11; count of bases not matched to a gene: 9. Per germline, CDR1 SGHTA and CDR2 FQGTGA. The CDR3 DNA sequence: TGTGCCAGCAGCTCCGCCGGGACAGGGTCACAGCAGTTCTTC. It codes for CASSSAGTGSQQFF.

V is TRBV12-3 or TRBV12-4 and J is TRBJ1-1; a possible D gene is TRBD1 (5 bases). Trimming took 3 bases from V and 1 from J, leaving 15 bases between them. The CDR3 has 16 amino acids. The DNA of the CDR3 is TGTGCCAGCAGTTTCGGGGGGGTTAGGGCGAACACTGAAGCTTTCTTT. Translation: CASSFGGVRANTEAFF.

V usage is TRBV4-3 and J usage is TRBJ2-7, with 7 bases lining up with TRBD2. From germline, CDR1 is LGHNA and CDR2 YSLEER. This CDR3 contains 16 residues. V lost 1 base, J lost 3 bases, and 9 bases stayed unmatched. The CDR3 DNA reads as TGCGCCAGCAGCCAAGGAAGGAGCGGGGCACTCTACGAGCAGTACTTC. It yields the protein CASSQGRSGALYEQYF.

This clonotype came up many times. The rearrangement links TRBV20-1 to TRBJ1-2, with D hard to call. Per germline, CDR1 DFQATT and CDR2 SNEGSKA (reference sequence). This CDR3 has 13 amino acids. Trimming removed 3 bases at V and 4 bases at J, with 12 bases between. CDR3 coding DNA: TGCAGTGCTAGTGTCGAGGGATCCTATGGCTACACCTTC. This translates into CSASVEGSYGYTF.

At least ten counts were recorded for this clonotype. The J gene is TRBJ2-7, the V gene TRBV12-3 or TRBV12-4, with D perhaps matching TRBD2 (6 bases). The CDR3 is made up of 14 amino acids. The germline V and J ends were trimmed by 3 bases and 4 bases, with 13 bases remaining between them. CDR3 in amino acids: CASSFGRDSYEQYF. CDR3 nucleotides: TGTGCCAGCAGTTTCGGGAGAGACTCTTACGAGCAGTACTTC.

The chain combines TRBV5-1 with TRBJ2-7, with TRBD1 matching over 8 bases. This CDR3 contains 16 residues. V trimming: 0 bases; J trimming: 2 bases; junction bases outside the gene matches: 7. The germline gives CDR1 SGHRS, CDR2 YFSETQ. Written as DNA, the CDR3 is TGCGCCAGCAGCTTGGCCTCGACAGGGGCAACCTACGAGCAGTACTTC. Its translation: CASSLASTGATYEQYF.

The sample holds many counts of this clonotype. The V call is TRBV7-2, the J call TRBJ2-5; 10 nucleotides line up with TRBD2. Germline-derived CDR1 and CDR2 are SGHTA and FQGNSA. V was pared by 1 base and J by 4 bases, with 6 bases of the junction left unmatched. The length of the CDR3 is 16 residues. The DNA for the CDR3 is TGTGCCAGCAGCTTAGGCTCGAGCGGGAGGGGAGAGACCCAGTACTTC. As protein: CASSLGSSGRGETQYF.